This TCR beta chain was identified in a study of T cell responses to AZD1222 COVID-19 vaccine. Whole-study context: Investigators merged groups given second doses at roughly 4 or roughly 12 weeks.

With 4 bases removed from V and 4 bases from J, the gap between germline ends came to 8 bases. The germline CDR1 and CDR2 sequences are DFQATT and SNEGSKA (reference sequence). The CDR3 has 11 amino acids. With respect to this clone: Its specificity is unknown.

Sequencing was performed with immunoSEQ multiplex PCR; in TCRdb, only in-frame clones are kept and a portion is missing. The sample includes 150,000 to 200,000 clones, approximately 95% seen only once; the top ten take around 4%. Study findings and constraints: Per reports, nearly half of all spike-specific TCRs target regions that are unmutated in variants.

The source is an adult in good health. Sequences were derived from peripheral blood, sampled on day 0 of AZD1222 vaccination. The rearrangement uses TRBV20-1 and TRBJ2-7; D call uncertain. The chain's CDR3 is CSAIPGYEQYF. The DNA for the CDR3 is TGCAGTGCTATTCCGGGTTACGAGCAGTACTTC.